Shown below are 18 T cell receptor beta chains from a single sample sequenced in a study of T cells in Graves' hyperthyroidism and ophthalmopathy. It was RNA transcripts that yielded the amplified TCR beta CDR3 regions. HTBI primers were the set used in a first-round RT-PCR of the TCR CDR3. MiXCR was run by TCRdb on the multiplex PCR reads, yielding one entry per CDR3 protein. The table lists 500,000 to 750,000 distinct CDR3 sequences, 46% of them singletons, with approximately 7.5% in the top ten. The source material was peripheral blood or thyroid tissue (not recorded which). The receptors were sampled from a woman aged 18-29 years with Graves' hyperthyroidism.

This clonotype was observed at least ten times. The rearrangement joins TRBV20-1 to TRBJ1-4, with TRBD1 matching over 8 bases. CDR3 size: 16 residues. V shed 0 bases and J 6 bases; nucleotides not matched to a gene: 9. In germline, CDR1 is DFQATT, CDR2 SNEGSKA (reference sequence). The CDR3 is CSARDFRTGNHEKLFF. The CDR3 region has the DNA TGCAGTGCTAGAGATTTTCGGACAGGGAATCATGAAAAACTGTTTTTT.

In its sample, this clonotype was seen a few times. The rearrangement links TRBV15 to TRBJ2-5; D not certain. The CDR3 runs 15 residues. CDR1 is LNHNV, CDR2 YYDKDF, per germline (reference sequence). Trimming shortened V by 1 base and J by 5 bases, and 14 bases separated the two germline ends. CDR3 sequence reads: CATSRGTVSYETQYF. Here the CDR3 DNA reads TGTGCCACCAGCAGAGGGACGGTCTCCTACGAGACCCAGTACTTC. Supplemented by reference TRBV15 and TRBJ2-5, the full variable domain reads DAMVIQNPRYQVTQFGKPVTLSCSQTLNHNVMYWYQQKSSQAPKLLFHYYDKDFNNEADTPDNFQSRRPNTSFCFLDIRSPGLGDTAMYLCATSRGTVSYETQYFGPGTRLLVL.

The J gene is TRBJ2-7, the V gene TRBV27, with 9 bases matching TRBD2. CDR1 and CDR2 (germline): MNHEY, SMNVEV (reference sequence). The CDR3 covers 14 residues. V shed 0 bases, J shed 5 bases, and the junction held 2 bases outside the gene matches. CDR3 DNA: TGTGCCAGCAGTTTATCACTAGCGGGCCACGAGCAGTACTTC. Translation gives CASSLSLAGHEQYF.

The CDR3 sequence is CATSGGDTEAFF. The CDR3 DNA reads TGTGCCACCAGTGGCGGGGATACTGAAGCTTTCTTT. This chain connects TRBV24-1 to TRBJ1-1; no clear D. Trimming removed 5 bases from V and 5 bases from J, with 8 bases in between. This CDR3 has 12 residues. The germline CDR1 and CDR2 sequences are KGHDR and SFDVKD.

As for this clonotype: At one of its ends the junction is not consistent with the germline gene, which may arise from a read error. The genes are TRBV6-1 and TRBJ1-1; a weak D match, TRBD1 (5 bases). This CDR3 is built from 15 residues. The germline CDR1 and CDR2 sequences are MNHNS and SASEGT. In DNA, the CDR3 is TGTGCCAGCAGTGAATGGGGACCGGTGAGCACTGTAGCTTTCTTT. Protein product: CASSEWGPVSTVAFF.

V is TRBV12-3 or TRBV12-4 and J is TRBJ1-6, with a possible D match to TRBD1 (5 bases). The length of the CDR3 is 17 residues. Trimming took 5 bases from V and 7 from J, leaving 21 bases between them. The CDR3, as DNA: TGTGCCAGCAGTAGTTACAGCCTTGAGGGGAGAAATTCACCCCTCCACTTT. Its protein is CASSSYSLEGRNSPLHF.

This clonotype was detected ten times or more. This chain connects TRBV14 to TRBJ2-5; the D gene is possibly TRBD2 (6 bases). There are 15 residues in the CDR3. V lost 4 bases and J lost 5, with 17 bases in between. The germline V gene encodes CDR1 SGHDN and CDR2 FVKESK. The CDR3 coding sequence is TGTGCCAGCAGCCGTTCGGGCGGGATTCGGGAGACCCAGTACTTC. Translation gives CASSRSGGIRETQYF.

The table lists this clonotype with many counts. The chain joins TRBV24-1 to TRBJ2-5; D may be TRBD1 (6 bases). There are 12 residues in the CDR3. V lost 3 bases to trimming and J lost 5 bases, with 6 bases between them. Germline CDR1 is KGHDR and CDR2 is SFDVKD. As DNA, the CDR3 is TGTGCCACCAGTGATACAGGGGAGACCCAGTACTTC. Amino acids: CATSDTGETQYF.

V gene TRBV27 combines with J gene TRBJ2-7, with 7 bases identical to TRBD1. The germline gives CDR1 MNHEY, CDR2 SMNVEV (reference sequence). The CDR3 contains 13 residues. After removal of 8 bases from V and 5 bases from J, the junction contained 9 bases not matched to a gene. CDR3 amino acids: CASGTSTGNEQYF. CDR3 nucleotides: TGTGCCAGCGGGACGTCGACAGGGAACGAGCAGTACTTC.

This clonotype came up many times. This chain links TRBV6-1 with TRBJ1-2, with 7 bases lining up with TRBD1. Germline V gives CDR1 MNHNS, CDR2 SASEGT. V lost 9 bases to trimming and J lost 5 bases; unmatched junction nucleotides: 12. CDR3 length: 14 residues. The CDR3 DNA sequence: TGTGCCAGTTTGCTTTTGGGACAGCTTTATGGCTACACCTTC. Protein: CASLLLGQLYGYTF.

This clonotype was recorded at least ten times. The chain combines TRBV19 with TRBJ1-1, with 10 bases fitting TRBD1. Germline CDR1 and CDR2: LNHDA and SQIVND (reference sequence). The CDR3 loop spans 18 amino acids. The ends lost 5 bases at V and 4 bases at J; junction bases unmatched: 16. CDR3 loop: CASSPKTGTGDGSTEAFF. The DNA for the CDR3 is TGTGCCAGTAGTCCAAAGACCGGGACAGGGGATGGTAGCACTGAAGCTTTCTTT.

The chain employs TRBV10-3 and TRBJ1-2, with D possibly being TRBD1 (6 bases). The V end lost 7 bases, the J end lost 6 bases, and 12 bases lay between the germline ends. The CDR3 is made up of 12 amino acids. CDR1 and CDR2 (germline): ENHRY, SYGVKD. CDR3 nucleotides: TGTGCCATCAACAGGGAATCGGATGGCTACACCTTC. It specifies CAINRESDGYTF.

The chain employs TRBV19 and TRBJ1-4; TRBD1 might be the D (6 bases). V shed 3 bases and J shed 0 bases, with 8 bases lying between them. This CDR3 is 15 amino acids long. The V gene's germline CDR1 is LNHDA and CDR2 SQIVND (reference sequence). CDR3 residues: CASSIGQPTNEKLFF. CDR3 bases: TGTGCCAGTAGTATTGGACAGCCAACTAATGAAAAACTGTTTTTT. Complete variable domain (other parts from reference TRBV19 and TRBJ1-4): DGGITQSPKYLFRKEGQNVTLSCEQNLNHDAMYWYRQDPGQGLRLIYYSQIVNDFQKGDIAEGYSVSREKKESFPLTVTSAQKNPTAFYLCASSIGQPTNEKLFFGSGTQLSVL.

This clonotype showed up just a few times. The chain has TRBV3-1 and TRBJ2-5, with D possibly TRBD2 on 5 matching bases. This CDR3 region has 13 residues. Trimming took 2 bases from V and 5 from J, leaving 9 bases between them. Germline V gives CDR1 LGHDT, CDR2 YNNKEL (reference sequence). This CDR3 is CASSQRGIETQYF. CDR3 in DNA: TGTGCCAGCAGCCAAAGAGGGATTGAGACCCAGTACTTC.

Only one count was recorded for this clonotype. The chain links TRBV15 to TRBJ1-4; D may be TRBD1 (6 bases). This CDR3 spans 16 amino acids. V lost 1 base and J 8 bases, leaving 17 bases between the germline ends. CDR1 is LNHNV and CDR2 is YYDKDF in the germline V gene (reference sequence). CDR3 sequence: CATSRVAGIGGEKLFF. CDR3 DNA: TGTGCCACCAGCAGAGTTGCCGGGATCGGGGGCGAAAAACTGTTTTTT.

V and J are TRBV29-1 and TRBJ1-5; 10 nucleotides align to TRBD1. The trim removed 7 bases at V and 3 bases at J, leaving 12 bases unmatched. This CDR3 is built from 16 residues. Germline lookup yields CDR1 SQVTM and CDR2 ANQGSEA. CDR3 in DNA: TGCAGCGCTAGACAGGGGGCATTCGGAAACAATCAGCCCCAGCATTTT. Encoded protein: CSARQGAFGNNQPQHF.

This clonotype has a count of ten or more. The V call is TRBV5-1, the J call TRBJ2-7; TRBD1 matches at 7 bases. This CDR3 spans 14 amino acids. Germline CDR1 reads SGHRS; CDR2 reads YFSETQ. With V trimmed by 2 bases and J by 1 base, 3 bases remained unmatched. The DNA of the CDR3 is TGCGCCAGCAGCTTTGGGACAGAATCCTACGAGCAGTACTTC. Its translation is CASSFGTESYEQYF.

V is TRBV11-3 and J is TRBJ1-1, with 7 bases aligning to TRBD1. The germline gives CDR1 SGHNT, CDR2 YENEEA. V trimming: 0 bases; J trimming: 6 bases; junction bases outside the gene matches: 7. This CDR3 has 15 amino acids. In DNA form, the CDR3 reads TGTGCCAGCAGCTTAGATTTTACAGGGGAGCCTGAAGCTTTCTTT. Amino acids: CASSLDFTGEPEAFF. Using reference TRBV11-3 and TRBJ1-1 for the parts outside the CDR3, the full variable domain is EAGVVQSPRYKIIEKKQPVAFWCNPISGHNTLYWYLQNLGQGPELLIRYENEEAVDDSQLPKDRFSAERLKGVDSTLKIQPAELGDSAVYLCASSLDFTGEPEAFFGQGTRLTVV.